These 9 T cell receptor beta chains were all obtained from the same sample, sequenced in a study of shared clonotypes between healthy human individuals. Measured with immunoSEQ multiplex PCR; TCRdb has only the in-frame clones, and not every one. The sample lists over a million clones, about 96% occurring once. The specimen sequenced was naive CD4+ T cells sorted from blood. Subset indicated: CD45RA+ positively selected. The receptor set was obtained from a man aged 25-45 years in good health.

The chain combines TRBV5-4 with TRBJ2-7; 8 bases agree with TRBD2. The CDR3 has 16 amino acids. The junction had 14 bases not matched to a gene; V was cut back by 4 bases and J by 5 bases. Germline V lookup: CDR1 SGHNT, CDR2 YYREEE (reference sequence). The CDR3 is CASSPYTSGNRHEQYF. DNA for the CDR3: TGTGCCAGCAGCCCGTATACTAGCGGTAATCGCCACGAGCAGTACTTC.

The V and J genes are TRBV4-1 and TRBJ2-7; no reliable D call. The CDR3 runs to 14 residues. Trimming took 3 bases from V and 0 from J, leaving 9 bases between them. Germline V gene lookup returns CDR1 MGHRA and CDR2 YSYEKL. CDR3 in amino acids: CASSHIADSYEQYF. The CDR3 DNA sequence: TGCGCCAGCAGCCATATCGCGGACTCCTACGAGCAGTACTTC.

The V and J genes are TRBV5-4 and TRBJ2-3; tentative D call: TRBD1 (5 bases). CDR3 length: 18 amino acids. The germline V and J ends were trimmed by 1 base and 0 bases, with 18 bases remaining between them. Looked up from germline, CDR1 is SGHNT and CDR2 is YYREEE (reference sequence). The CDR3 spells CASSLIRPGNPSTDTQYF. The CDR3, as DNA: TGTGCCAGCAGCTTGATACGCCCAGGGAATCCTAGCACAGATACGCAGTATTTT.

This chain's CDR3 is CASSLTSVGFYEQYF. The DNA of the CDR3 is TGTGCCAGCAGCTTAACGTCCGTGGGGTTCTACGAGCAGTACTTC. This sequence joins TRBV7-3 and TRBJ2-7; D is unclear. The CDR3 totals 15 residues. Germline V gene data show CDR1 as SGHTA and CDR2 as FQGTGA. With 0 bases removed from V and 3 bases from J, the gap between germline ends came to 12 bases.

The V and J genes are TRBV7-9 and TRBJ1-1, with D perhaps matching TRBD1 (5 bases). V shed 3 bases and J shed 3 bases, with 11 bases lying between them. This CDR3 comprises 14 residues. Germline values: CDR1 SEHNR, CDR2 FQNEAQ (reference sequence). The CDR3 coding sequence is TGTGCCAGCAGCTTGGTGAGGGGAGACACTGAAGCTTTCTTT. Its translation: CASSLVRGDTEAFF.

The chain is built from TRBV14 and TRBJ2-2, with a possible D match to TRBD2 (5 bases). Germline loops: CDR1 SGHDN, CDR2 FVKESK. There are 16 residues in the CDR3. Trimming took 2 bases from V and 6 from J, leaving 16 bases between them. In DNA, the CDR3 is TGTGCCAGCAGCCAATTGACCGGGATCAGCGCCGGGGAGCTGTTTTTT. Protein sequence: CASSQLTGISAGELFF.

The chain recombines TRBV7-3 with TRBJ2-1; no firm D call. The CDR3 runs to 13 residues. Between the trimmed V and J ends, which lost 2 bases and 0 bases, there was a span of 2 bases. The germline V gene has CDR1 SGHTA and CDR2 FQGTGA. The CDR3 region is CASSLDSYNEQFF. The CDR3 coding sequence is TGTGCCAGCAGCTTAGACTCCTACAATGAGCAGTTCTTC.

The rearrangement uses TRBV11-3 and TRBJ2-2; 7 nucleotides agree with TRBD2. The length of the CDR3 is 15 residues. The J segment lost 4 bases and the V segment lost 2 bases, leaving 4 bases of the junction unmatched. Germline assignment: CDR1 SGHNT and CDR2 YENEEA. The CDR3 sequence: CASSLLAASTGELFF. The CDR3 DNA sequence: TGTGCCAGCAGCTTACTAGCGGCGAGCACCGGGGAGCTGTTTTTT.

This chain uses TRBV5-4 with TRBJ2-7; possible D gene TRBD1, 6 bases. V was pared by 0 bases and J by 5 bases, with 9 bases between. Germline values: CDR1 SGHNT, CDR2 YYREEE (reference sequence). This CDR3 has 13 residues. In DNA, the CDR3 is TGTGCCAGCAGCTTGGCTAGGGGGAACGAGCAGTACTTC. It specifies CASSLARGNEQYF. Variable domain in full (rest from reference TRBV5-4 and TRBJ2-7): ETGVTQSPTHLIKTRGQQVTLRCSSQSGHNTVSWYQQALGQGPQFIFQYYREEENGRGNFPPRFSGLQFPNYSSELNVNALELDDSALYLCASSLARGNEQYFGPGTRLTVT.